The following is a T cell receptor beta chain sequence with its context. This table comes from immunoSEQ multiplex PCR, and its TCRdb copy is limited to in-frame clones, with some not included. The top ten clones hold roughly 0.01% of a sample with 700,000 or so clones, approximately 85% of them seen once. This CDR3 contains 14 residues. Per the germline V gene, CDR1 is SGHDT and CDR2 is YYEEEE. V was pared by 4 bases and J by 1 base, with 11 bases between. This entry comes from a study of shared T cell receptors in the human thymus. The same data also went into a second study, on human thymus T cells. This second report adds: Overlap was high between thymic repertoires from unrelated individuals, as reported in related research.

The TCR originated in a girl under three years old with a congenital heart defect. Specimen: thymocytes. This chain connects TRBV5-6 to TRBJ1-2; tentative D call: TRBD1 (5 bases). CDR3 residues: CASSPSDSNYGYTF. CDR3 sequence (DNA): TGTGCCAGCAGCCCGTCCGACAGTAACTATGGCTACACCTTC. Combining the CDR3 with reference TRBV5-6 and TRBJ1-2 gives the whole variable domain DAGVTQSPTHLIKTRGQQVTLRCSPKSGHDTVSWYQQALGQGPQFIFQYYEEEERQRGNFPDRFSGHQFPNYSSELNVNALLLGDSALYLCASSPSDSNYGYTFGSGTRLTVV.